What follows is one T cell receptor beta chain and its context. Original methodology: Using reference gene primer amplification, nucleated cell counts were estimated. Repertoires were generated with immunoSEQ multiplex PCR, while TCRdb's copy carries only in-frame clones and drops some. For V, J and clone size, that table is used; D and trimming come from the DNA. This table holds fewer than 110,000 clones, 89% found once. This record belongs to a study of blood T cell repertoires in COVID-19. The overall study: Material from acute and convalescent COVID-19 was sourced from the United States, Italy and Spain. T cells, B-cell-depleted T cells, or PBMCs supplied cDNA or gDNA.

CDR3 size: 14 residues. Germline V gene lookup returns CDR1 LNHDA and CDR2 SQIVND (reference sequence). V was pared by 10 bases and J by 5 bases, with 11 bases of the junction left unmatched. The TCR was taken from a woman aged 60-75 years with acute or convalescent COVID-19. The V and J genes are TRBV19 and TRBJ2-7; 10 bases match TRBD2. What was sequenced was peripheral blood. CDR3 loop: CATKLAGVSDEQYF. The DNA of the CDR3 is TGTGCCACTAAGCTAGCGGGAGTTAGCGACGAGCAGTACTTC. Drawing the rest from reference TRBV19 and TRBJ2-7, the complete variable domain is DGGITQSPKYLFRKEGQNVTLSCEQNLNHDAMYWYRQDPGQGLRLIYYSQIVNDFQKGDIAEGYSVSREKKESFPLTVTSAQKNPTAFYLCATKLAGVSDEQYFGPGTRLTVT.